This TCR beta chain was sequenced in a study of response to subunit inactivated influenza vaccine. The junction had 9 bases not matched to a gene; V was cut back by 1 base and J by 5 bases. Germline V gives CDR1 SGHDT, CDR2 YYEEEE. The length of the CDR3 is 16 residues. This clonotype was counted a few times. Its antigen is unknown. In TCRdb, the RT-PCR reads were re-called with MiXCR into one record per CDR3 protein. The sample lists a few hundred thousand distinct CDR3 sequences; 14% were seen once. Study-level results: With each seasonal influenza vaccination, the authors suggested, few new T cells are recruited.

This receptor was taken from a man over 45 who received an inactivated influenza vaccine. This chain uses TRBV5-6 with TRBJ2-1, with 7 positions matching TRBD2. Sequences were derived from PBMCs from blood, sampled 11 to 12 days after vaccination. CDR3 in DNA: TGTGCCAGCAGCTTGATGTGGGAGGGGCGGAACAATGAGCAGTTCTTC. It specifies CASSLMWEGRNNEQFF.